The sequence of this TCR beta chain was determined in a study of blood T cell repertoires in COVID-19. The ends lost 4 bases at V and 4 bases at J; junction bases unmatched: 3. Germline-derived CDR1 and CDR2 are SGHTA and FQGTGA. This CDR3 region has 14 residues. Data came from immunoSEQ multiplex PCR; TCRdb stores just in-frame clones and leaves some out. The sample lists 65,000 to 85,000 clones, around 90% occurring once. This sequence originates from a human donor in a cohort sampled during active COVID-19. The rearrangement joins TRBV7-3 to TRBJ2-2; 7 nucleotides match TRBD1. The sample consisted of peripheral blood. The DNA of the CDR3 is TGTGCCAGCAGCTCCTACAGGGGCACCGGGGAGCTGTTTTTT. It codes for CASSSYRGTGELFF.